This entry is about one T cell receptor beta chain. This sample was taken from a study of PD-L1 blockade in urothelial cancer. Looking at the study overall: Peripheral blood specimens exhibited a median yield of 141,255 T cells.

TCRdb's table, derived via immunoSEQ multiplex PCR, lists solely in-frame clones and lacks some. The sample consists of some 53,000 clones, roughly 80% of them appearing once. Noted time point: pretreatment peripheral blood. J gave up 8 bases and V 5 bases, and 10 bases lay outside the gene matches. This CDR3 comprises 15 residues. The V gene's germline CDR1 is SEHNR and CDR2 FQNEAQ (reference sequence). Sequences were derived from PBMCs, sampled around atezolizumab (anti-PD-L1) treatment. The rearrangement links TRBV7-9 to TRBJ1-4, with 8 nucleotides matching TRBD1. This TCR derives from a man between 65 and 85 years old with urothelial cancer. CDR3 DNA sequence: TGTGCCAGCAGCCTACTACAGGGGGGTTGGGAAAAACTGTTTTTT. It encodes CASSLLQGGWEKLFF.